Presented here are 32 T cell receptor beta chains from one specimen sequenced in a study of T-cell reconstitution after alpha-beta-depleted transplantation in children. Unique molecular identifiers were used to barcode this TCRbeta library. MiXCR, run by TCRdb on the PCR reads, gives a single entry per CDR3 protein. The sample holds approximately 83,000 distinct CDR3 sequences, roughly an eighth seen once. The input for sequencing was PBMCs from the stem cell graft donor, taken from the stem cell graft. Source of these receptors: a human donor who donated a stem cell graft to a child with inherited bone marrow failure.

The V and J genes are TRBV12-5 and TRBJ2-1; D is uncertain. V was shortened by 7 bases and J by 0 bases, with 7 bases between the two germline ends. Per the germline V gene, CDR1 is LGHNT and CDR2 is FRNRAP. This CDR3 comprises 13 residues. The CDR3 here is CASDTRSYNEQFF. CDR3 nucleotides: TGTGCTAGTGACACGCGCTCCTACAATGAGCAGTTCTTC.

This clonotype was observed many times. This sequence joins TRBV7-9 and TRBJ1-2, with TRBD1 identical over 9 bases. Germline CDR1 and CDR2: SEHNR and FQNEAQ (reference sequence). V lost 5 bases, J lost 4 bases, and 2 bases stayed unmatched. CDR3 length equals 13 residues. DNA of the CDR3: TGTGCCAGCAGCCTACAGGGGGCCTATGGCTACACCTTC. Protein product: CASSLQGAYGYTF.

This clonotype has ten or more counts. V and J are TRBV10-3 and TRBJ2-1; possibly TRBD2 for D (5 bases). The CDR3 runs to 16 residues. Germline V gives CDR1 ENHRY, CDR2 SYGVKD. V lost 6 bases and J lost 4, with 19 bases in between. The CDR3 DNA reads TGTGCCATCAGGACCTCTGAAGCGGCAGAATACAATGAGCAGTTCTTC. As protein: CAIRTSEAAEYNEQFF.

The V gene is TRBV27, the J gene TRBJ2-5, with TRBD2 matching 8 bases. Germline CDR1 reads MNHEY; CDR2 reads SMNVEV (reference sequence). J was trimmed by 5 bases and V by 7 bases; bases with no gene match: 18. The CDR3 contains 17 residues. Written as DNA, the CDR3 is TGTGCCAGCACCCCATTAGGGATTAGCGGGGCTGGGGAGACCCAGTACTTC. Its translation: CASTPLGISGAGETQYF.

This clonotype was seen ten or more times. The rearrangement uses TRBV12-3 or TRBV12-4 and TRBJ1-5; TRBD1 matches 12 bases. The CDR3 is 18 residues long. Trimming took 5 bases from V and 1 from J; bases not matched to a gene: 9. CDR3 in amino acids: CASSPGTGGGGSNQPQHF. The CDR3 DNA follows: TGTGCCAGCAGTCCCGGGACAGGGGGCGGGGGAAGCAATCAGCCCCAGCATTTT.

This clonotype was found a few times. The chain employs TRBV7-9 and TRBJ2-1; weak D call: TRBD2 (6 bases). The CDR3 length is 15 residues. Germline CDR1 SEHNR, CDR2 FQNEAQ (reference sequence). Trimming cost V 3 bases and J 6 bases, with 15 bases left between them. The CDR3 protein is CASSFRDFSSNEQFF. The DNA of the CDR3 is TGTGCCAGCAGCTTCCGGGACTTCTCGAGCAATGAGCAGTTCTTC.

This clonotype has ten or more counts. This chain joins TRBV3-1 and TRBJ2-7; tentative D call: TRBD1 (7 bases). The V gene lost 6 bases and the J gene lost 7 bases, with 22 bases spanning the gap. The CDR3 is made up of 15 amino acids. From germline, CDR1 is LGHDT and CDR2 YNNKEL (reference sequence). The CDR3 nucleotides are TGTGCCAGCAGGGTCTCGAGGAGGGGGCGCCGGGAGCAGTACTTC. The encoded protein is CASRVSRRGRREQYF.

The sample holds a few counts of this clonotype. J is TRBJ2-1 and V is TRBV7-8, with 8 bases identical to TRBD1. Germline loops: CDR1 SGHVS, CDR2 FQNEAQ. Unmatched junction bases numbered 7, after V lost 7 bases and J lost 5 bases. The CDR3 has 14 residues. CDR3 residues: CASIPTGVDNEQFF. The CDR3 region has the DNA TGTGCCAGCATCCCGACAGGGGTTGACAATGAGCAGTTCTTC.

This clonotype was detected ten times or more. The chain uses TRBV6-2 or TRBV6-3 and TRBJ1-1, with D unclear. The germline V gene encodes CDR1 MNHEY and CDR2 SVGEGT. The ends were cut back, 5 bases at V and 0 bases at J, with 10 bases in the middle. The CDR3 spans 14 residues. As DNA, the CDR3 is TGTGCCAGCAGTACCCGACGGGTGAACACTGAAGCTTTCTTT. It specifies CASSTRRVNTEAFF.

This clonotype showed up just a few times. V usage is TRBV6-5 and J usage is TRBJ1-5; weak D call: TRBD1 (5 bases). The CDR3 consists of 13 residues. Trimming removed 6 bases at V and 5 bases at J, with 11 bases between. Germline loops: CDR1 MNHEY, CDR2 SVGAGI. CDR3 sequence reads: CASRDSIYQPQHF. The CDR3 DNA sequence: TGTGCCAGCAGAGACAGCATTTATCAGCCCCAGCATTTT.

This clonotype has ten or more counts. The V gene is TRBV7-2, the J gene TRBJ2-7, with 8 positions matching TRBD2. CDR1 is SGHTA and CDR2 is FQGNSA in the germline V gene. The length of the CDR3 is 13 residues. Germline trimming cut 10 bases from V and 3 bases from J; bases unmatched to any gene: 8. The CDR3 reads CAIPGGSLYEQYF. The CDR3 DNA is TGTGCCATTCCGGGGGGGAGCCTCTACGAGCAGTACTTC.

This clonotype was found many times. J is TRBJ2-7 and V is TRBV20-1, with D possibly TRBD1 on 5 matching bases. V was clipped by 3 bases and J by 3 bases, with 12 bases between them. CDR1 is DFQATT and CDR2 is SNEGSKA in the germline V gene (reference sequence). The CDR3 is made up of 13 amino acids. The CDR3 coding sequence is TGCAGTGCTAGTTTTACAGGCTTCTACGAGCAGTACTTC. Translating gives CSASFTGFYEQYF.

This clonotype has a count of ten or more. The chain has TRBV7-2 and TRBJ2-7, with TRBD1 matching over 9 bases. The CDR3 length is 15 residues. V lost 5 bases, J lost 4 bases, and 9 bases stayed unmatched. From germline, CDR1 is SGHTA and CDR2 FQGNSA. CDR3: CASSTAGTGFYEQYF. The CDR3 DNA reads as TGTGCCAGCAGCACAGCCGGGACAGGGTTTTACGAGCAGTACTTC. The entire variable domain, with the rest obtained from reference TRBV7-2 and TRBJ2-7, is as follows: GAGVSQSPSNKVTEKGKDVELRCDPISGHTALYWYRQSLGQGLEFLIYFQGNSAPDKSGLPSDRFSAERTGGSVSTLTIQRTQQEDSAVYLCASSTAGTGFYEQYFGPGTRLTVT.

This clonotype was seen ten or more times. The chain has TRBV12-3 or TRBV12-4 and TRBJ2-7; D assignment may be TRBD1 or TRBD2 (5 bases each). This CDR3 spans 13 amino acids. The V end lost 6 bases, the J end lost 1 base, and 10 bases lay between the germline ends. CDR3 region: CASRRDGSYEQYF. For the CDR3, the DNA is TGTGCCAGCAGGAGGGACGGATCCTACGAGCAGTACTTC.

This clonotype was detected ten times or more. The V and J genes are TRBV18 and TRBJ2-3; D gene uncertain. The germline V gene encodes CDR1 KGHSH and CDR2 LQKENI. CDR3 length equals 14 residues. Trimming cost V 4 bases and J 4 bases, with 12 bases left between them. CDR3 in amino acids: CASSRSSAADTQYF. CDR3 sequence (DNA): TGTGCCAGCTCACGATCCAGCGCGGCAGATACGCAGTATTTT.

This clonotype showed up many times. A junction end diverges from the germline sequence, so it may reflect a read error. The rearrangement joins TRBV10-2 to TRBJ1-1; 8 bases fit TRBD1. The CDR3 runs 15 residues. Germline values: CDR1 WSHSY, CDR2 SAAADI. As DNA, the CDR3 is TGCGACAGCAGTGATCCCGGACAGGGCTCTTCAGAAGCTTTCTTT. Amino acids: CDSSDPGQGSSEAFF.

Ten or more counts support this clonotype. The chain carries TRBV7-2 and TRBJ1-4; TRBD1 matches 10 bases. After removal of 1 base from V and 12 bases from J, the junction contained 11 bases not matched to a gene. This CDR3 is built from 16 residues. Germline V gene data show CDR1 as SGHTA and CDR2 as FQGNSA. The CDR3 here is CASSLEGQGRVKELFF. CDR3 DNA: TGTGCCAGCAGCTTAGAGGGACAGGGGCGCGTTAAGGAACTGTTTTTT.

This clonotype was picked up many times. The V and J genes are TRBV28 and TRBJ1-1; D gene ambiguous. The CDR3 covers 12 residues. CDR1 is MDHEN and CDR2 is SYDVKM in the germline V gene. Trimming removed 2 bases at V and 7 bases at J, with 8 bases between. The CDR3 here is CASSLLSGEAFF. In DNA, the CDR3 is TGTGCCAGCAGTTTACTCTCAGGTGAAGCTTTCTTT.

This clonotype occurred many times. J is TRBJ2-7 and V is TRBV12-3 or TRBV12-4; TRBD2 agrees at 7 bases. The CDR3 contains 12 residues. The V segment lost 6 bases and the J segment 4 bases; nucleotides outside the gene matches: 3. CDR3: CASSKLAYEQYF. In DNA form, the CDR3 reads TGTGCCAGCAGCAAACTAGCGTACGAGCAGTACTTC.

There are many counts of this clonotype. The chain is built from TRBV12-3 or TRBV12-4 and TRBJ2-5, with 9 bases matching TRBD1. The CDR3 is made up of 14 amino acids. Trimming took 5 bases from V and 6 from J; bases not matched to a gene: 7. This CDR3 is CASSPGQGTQTQYF. CDR3 nucleotide sequence: TGTGCCAGCAGTCCGGGACAGGGAACACAGACCCAGTACTTC.

This clonotype has a handful of counts. The chain couples TRBV5-1 to TRBJ2-5; the D gene is possibly TRBD2 (6 bases). Germline CDR1 is SGHRS and CDR2 is YFSETQ. This CDR3 is built from 15 residues. V lost 0 bases and J lost 5, with 14 bases in between. This CDR3 is CASSLATRGSETQYF. In DNA form, the CDR3 reads TGCGCCAGCAGCTTGGCGACTAGAGGTTCGGAGACCCAGTACTTC.

This clonotype occurred many times. This rearrangement joins TRBV5-1 to TRBJ2-5, with a tentative D call TRBD2 (6 bases). The germline CDR1 and CDR2 sequences are SGHRS and YFSETQ. The CDR3 totals 14 residues. Deletions cut 0 bases from V and 3 bases from J, with 9 bases between. The CDR3 spells CASSLAGGEETQYF. The CDR3 nucleotides read TGCGCCAGCAGCTTGGCCGGGGGTGAAGAGACCCAGTACTTC.

For this clonotype: At one of its ends the junction is not consistent with the germline gene, which may arise from a read error. The chain combines TRBV20-1 with TRBJ2-3; D is unresolved. CDR1 is DFQATT and CDR2 is SNEGSKA in the germline V gene (reference sequence). CDR3 length: 11 residues. The CDR3 sequence: CSAPTQYTHYF. CDR3 nucleotides: TGCAGTGCCCCTACTCAGTATACGCATTATTTT.

The rearrangement links TRBV7-9 to TRBJ2-2, with D possibly called TRBD1 or TRBD2 (5 bases each). V was cut by 5 bases and J by 0 bases, with 13 bases left in between. The germline gives CDR1 SEHNR, CDR2 FQNEAQ (reference sequence). The CDR3 consists of 16 residues. The CDR3 DNA sequence: TGTGCCAGCAGCGGAACCGGGACGGCGAACACCGGGGAGCTGTTTTTT. Residues: CASSGTGTANTGELFF.

At least ten counts were recorded for this clonotype. This chain uses TRBV7-2 with TRBJ2-3, with D perhaps given as TRBD1 or TRBD2 (7 bases each). CDR1 is SGHTA, CDR2 FQGNSA, per germline. The ends were cut back, 5 bases at V and 3 bases at J, with 18 bases in the middle. CDR3 length: 16 amino acids. The CDR3 DNA reads as TGTGCCAGCAGCCCGTCGACAGGGAGGGGGACAGATACGCAGTATTTT. Encoded protein: CASSPSTGRGTDTQYF.

This clonotype has a count of ten or more. The J gene is TRBJ2-7, the V gene TRBV29-1; 7 bases match TRBD2. V was clipped by 7 bases and J by 4 bases; unmatched bases: 7. CDR1 and CDR2 (germline): SQVTM, ANQGSEA. The CDR3 is 12 residues long. DNA of the CDR3: TGCAGCGCCGAGGGGAGGGCTTACGAGCAGTACTTC. Translation gives CSAEGRAYEQYF.

This sequence joins TRBV19 and TRBJ2-1; D unresolved. CDR1 and CDR2 from the germline V gene are LNHDA and SQIVND (reference sequence). V lost 2 bases to trimming and J lost 7 bases, with 6 bases between them. The CDR3 totals 12 residues. CDR3 loop: CASSIYGNEQFF. DNA of the CDR3: TGTGCCAGTAGTATATACGGGAATGAGCAGTTCTTC. The full variable domain, with the rest looked up from reference TRBV19 and TRBJ2-1, is DGGITQSPKYLFRKEGQNVTLSCEQNLNHDAMYWYRQDPGQGLRLIYYSQIVNDFQKGDIAEGYSVSREKKESFPLTVTSAQKNPTAFYLCASSIYGNEQFFGPGTRLTVL.

This clonotype was picked up many times. The gene calls are TRBV18 and TRBJ2-1; maybe TRBD1 (6 bases). V was cut by 4 bases and J by 12 bases, with 22 bases left in between. This CDR3 is 15 amino acids long. Germline CDR1 and CDR2: KGHSH and LQKENI. The CDR3 region is CASSLPQGGDLGQFF. CDR3 nucleotides: TGTGCCAGCTCACTCCCACAGGGTGGGGACCTGGGGCAGTTCTTC.

This clonotype was observed at least ten times. In DNA form, the CDR3 reads TGCAGCTGCTCGACGCCTGGAAACACCATATATTTT. Amino acids: CSCSTPGNTIYF. J is TRBJ1-3 and V is TRBV29-1, with D uncertain. The CDR3 length is 12 residues. V lost 8 bases and J lost 2, with 10 bases in between. Germline V gene data show CDR1 as SQVTM and CDR2 as ANQGSEA.

This clonotype was picked up many times. The chain has TRBV5-1 and TRBJ1-6; 8 bases align to TRBD1. The CDR3 is made up of 17 amino acids. Germline-derived CDR1 and CDR2 are SGHRS and YFSETQ. The V gene end was trimmed by 0 bases and the J gene end by 8 bases; junction bases not matched to a gene: 10. The CDR3 DNA reads TGCGCCAGCAGCTTGGAAGACCTCGGACAGGGTTATTCACCCCTCCACTTT. Residues: CASSLEDLGQGYSPLHF.

This clonotype was seen repeatedly, ten times or more. The chain employs TRBV6-5 and TRBJ2-1, with D possibly being TRBD1 (6 bases). CDR1 and CDR2 from the germline V gene are MNHEY and SVGAGI. The ends were cut back, 3 bases at V and 9 bases at J, with 18 bases in the middle. The CDR3 covers 15 residues. The CDR3 is CASSYVQGKLGEQFF. CDR3 in DNA: TGTGCCAGCAGTTATGTTCAGGGGAAATTGGGTGAGCAGTTCTTC.

This clonotype was counted at least ten times. V is TRBV12-3 or TRBV12-4 and J is TRBJ2-7, with a tentative D call TRBD1 (6 bases). V shed 3 bases and J shed 6 bases, with 9 bases lying between them. The CDR3 spans 12 residues. The CDR3 DNA is TGTGCCAGCAGTTTGGGGGCATTCGAGCAGTACTTC. Translated, it gives CASSLGAFEQYF.